The 2 T cell receptor beta chains listed next were all sequenced from one sample in a study of T cell responses to AZD1222 COVID-19 vaccine. Here immunoSEQ multiplex PCR was the method, and the copy in TCRdb shows in-frame clones only, minus some. The data hold around 84,000 clones, with roughly 86% observed a single time. The source was peripheral blood, collected on day 0 of AZD1222 vaccination. The receptor set was obtained from an adult in good health.

The chain links TRBV30 to TRBJ1-6; D gene uncertain. V lost 4 bases to trimming and J lost 9 bases, with 16 bases between them. In germline, CDR1 is GTSNPN, CDR2 SVGIG (reference sequence). The CDR3 totals 14 residues. CDR3 nucleotide sequence: TGTGCCTGGAAAACCTCCCGCCAACCTTCACCCCTCCACTTT. The encoded protein is CAWKTSRQPSPLHF.

The chain joins TRBV7-3 to TRBJ1-6; D is possibly TRBD1 (5 bases). This CDR3 comprises 16 residues. The V end was cut by 0 bases, the J end by 10 bases, with 16 bases between. The germline CDR1 and CDR2 sequences are SGHTA and FQGTGA. CDR3 protein: CASSLTGRPEGSPLHF. The CDR3, as DNA: TGTGCCAGCAGCTTAACGGGGCGCCCGGAGGGGTCACCCCTCCACTTT.